This T cell receptor beta chain was identified in a study of T cell responses to AZD1222 COVID-19 vaccine. Study-wide results and limits: Repertoire sampling was restricted to post-peak T cell response timepoints. Baseline seropositivity characterized only a handful of AZD1222 recipients. The sample set comprised mostly white British donors with more females, and clonal diversity was possibly underestimated.

As concerns this clone: Its antigen is currently unknown.

CDR1 is MNHNS and CDR2 is SASEGT in the germline V gene. V shed 2 bases and J shed 13 bases, with 15 bases lying between them. The CDR3 covers 14 residues. Repertoires were generated with immunoSEQ multiplex PCR, while TCRdb's copy carries only in-frame clones and drops some. The sample holds some 150,000 clones; approximately 90% are singletons and the top ten take 4.3%. This clonotype was sampled from an adult who received the AZD1222 COVID-19 vaccine. J is TRBJ1-6 and V is TRBV6-1; D gene uncertain. Sequencing was performed on peripheral blood, taken 28 days after the second AZD1222 dose. CDR3 loop: CASSESTLRPPLHF. CDR3 coding DNA: TGTGCCAGCAGTGAAAGCACACTGAGGCCCCCCCTCCACTTT.